This passage covers 4 T cell receptor beta chains from one sample sequenced in a study of control samples from healthy donors and cancer patients. The repertoire was sequenced with immunoSEQ multiplex PCR; TCRdb's copy has only in-frame clones and lacks some. The sample lists 110,000 or so clones, approximately 83% seen once, with approximately 13% in the top ten. The specimen was blood. The receptors stem from a woman in her forties or fifties in good health.

This chain links TRBV9 with TRBJ2-2; the D gene is possibly TRBD2 (5 bases). The CDR3 sequence is 14 residues long. Per germline, CDR1 SGDLS and CDR2 YYNGEE. Trimming took off 3 bases at V and 8 bases at J, with 14 bases between the two ends. The CDR3 sequence: CASSAGNHLGELFF. CDR3 in DNA: TGTGCCAGCAGCGCGGGGAACCACCTAGGGGAGCTGTTTTTT.

The V call is TRBV6-5, the J call TRBJ2-3; tentatively, D is TRBD2 (5 bases). The CDR3 sequence is 13 residues long. The germline CDR1 and CDR2 sequences are MNHEY and SVGAGI. Trimming took 8 bases from V and 2 from J, leaving 11 bases between them. The CDR3 sequence is CASASYFTDTQYF. CDR3 nucleotide sequence: TGTGCCAGCGCTAGCTATTTCACAGATACGCAGTATTTT.

Remarks on this clone: Other DNA sequences from this sample encode an identical CDR3 as well. The J gene is TRBJ2-3, the V gene TRBV5-1; TRBD2 matches 14 bases. CDR1 and CDR2 from the germline V gene are SGHRS and YFSETQ. CDR3 length: 17 amino acids. V was pared by 0 bases and J by 0 bases, with 0 bases of the junction left unmatched. Here the CDR3 reads CASSLGLAGGSTDTQYF. In nucleotides, the CDR3 is TGCGCCAGCAGCTTGGGACTAGCGGGAGGGAGCACAGATACGCAGTATTTT.

V usage is TRBV6-2 or TRBV6-3 and J usage is TRBJ1-2; 9 positions agree with TRBD1. V gave up 2 bases and J gave up 8 bases; unmatched junction bases: 6. CDR3 size: 14 residues. Germline loops: CDR1 MNHEY, CDR2 SVGEGT. The CDR3 sequence: CASSYGQGRLGYTF. In DNA form, the CDR3 reads TGTGCCAGCAGTTACGGACAGGGGAGGCTCGGCTACACCTTC.